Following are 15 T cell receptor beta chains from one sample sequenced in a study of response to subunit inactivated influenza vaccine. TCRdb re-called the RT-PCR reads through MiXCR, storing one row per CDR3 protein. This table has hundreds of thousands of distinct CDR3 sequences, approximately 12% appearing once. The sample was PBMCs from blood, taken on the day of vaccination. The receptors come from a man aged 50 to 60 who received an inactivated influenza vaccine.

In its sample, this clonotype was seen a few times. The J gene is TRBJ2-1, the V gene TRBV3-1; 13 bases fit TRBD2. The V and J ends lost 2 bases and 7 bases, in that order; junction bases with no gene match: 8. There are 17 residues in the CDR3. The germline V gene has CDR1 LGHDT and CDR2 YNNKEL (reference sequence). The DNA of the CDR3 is TGTGCCAGCAGCCAAATTCCCCCGGGACTAGCGGGAAATGAGCAGTTCTTC. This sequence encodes CASSQIPPGLAGNEQFF.

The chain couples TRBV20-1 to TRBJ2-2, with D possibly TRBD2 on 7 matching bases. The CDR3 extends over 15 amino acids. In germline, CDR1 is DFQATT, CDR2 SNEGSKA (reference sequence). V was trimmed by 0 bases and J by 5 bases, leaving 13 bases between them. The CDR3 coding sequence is TGCAGTGCTAGAGACCAGGGAGGGGGGACCGGGGAGCTGTTTTTT. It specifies CSARDQGGGTGELFF.

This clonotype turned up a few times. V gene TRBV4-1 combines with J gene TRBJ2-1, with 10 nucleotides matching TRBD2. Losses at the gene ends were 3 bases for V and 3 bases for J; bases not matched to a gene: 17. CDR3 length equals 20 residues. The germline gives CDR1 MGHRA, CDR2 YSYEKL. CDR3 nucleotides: TGCGCCAGCAGCCACCGGCTTCGAGGTAGCGGGGGGAGAAACTACAATGAGCAGTTCTTC. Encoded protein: CASSHRLRGSGGRNYNEQFF.

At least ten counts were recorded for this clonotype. The CDR3 DNA follows: TGTGCCAGCAGTGGAGACTCCTGGTACGCCAATGAGCAGTTCTTC. Amino acids: CASSGDSWYANEQFF. V gene TRBV28 combines with J gene TRBJ2-1; D gene uncertain. The CDR3 is 15 amino acids. Germline assignment: CDR1 MDHEN and CDR2 SYDVKM. Trimming took off 5 bases at V and 6 bases at J, with 17 bases between the two ends.

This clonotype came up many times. CDR3 in amino acids: CASSLGNQHGYYGYTF. DNA of the CDR3: TGTGCCAGCAGCTTGGGCAATCAGCACGGCTATTATGGCTACACCTTC. The rearrangement joins TRBV7-9 to TRBJ1-2; no clear D. The germline V gene encodes CDR1 SEHNR and CDR2 FQNEAQ (reference sequence). V gave up 3 bases and J gave up 5 bases, with 19 bases separating them. The length of the CDR3 is 16 residues.

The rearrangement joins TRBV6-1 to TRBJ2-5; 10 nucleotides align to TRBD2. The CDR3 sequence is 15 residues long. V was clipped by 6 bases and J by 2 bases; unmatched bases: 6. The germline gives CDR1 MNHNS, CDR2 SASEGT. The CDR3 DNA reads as TGTGCCAGCAGCGAACTAGCGGGACTTCAAGAGACCCAGTACTTC. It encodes CASSELAGLQETQYF.

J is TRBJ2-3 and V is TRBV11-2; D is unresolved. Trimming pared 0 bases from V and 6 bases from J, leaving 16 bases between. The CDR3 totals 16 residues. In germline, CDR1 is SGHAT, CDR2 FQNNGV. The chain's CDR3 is CASSLEVTDHSDTQYF. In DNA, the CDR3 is TGTGCCAGCAGCTTAGAAGTAACCGATCACTCGGATACGCAGTATTTT.

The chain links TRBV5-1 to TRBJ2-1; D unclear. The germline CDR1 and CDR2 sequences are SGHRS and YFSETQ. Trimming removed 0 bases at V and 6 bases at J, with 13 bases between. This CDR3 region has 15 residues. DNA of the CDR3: TGCGCCAGCAGCTTGGCCGCCGCCAACGTCAATGAGCAGTTCTTC. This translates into CASSLAAANVNEQFF.

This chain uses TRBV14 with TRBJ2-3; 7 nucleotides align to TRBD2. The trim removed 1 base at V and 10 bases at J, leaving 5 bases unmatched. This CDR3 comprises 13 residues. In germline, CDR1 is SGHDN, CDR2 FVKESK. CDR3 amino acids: CASSQALAAAQYF. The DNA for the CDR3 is TGTGCCAGCAGCCAAGCCCTAGCGGCTGCGCAGTATTTT.

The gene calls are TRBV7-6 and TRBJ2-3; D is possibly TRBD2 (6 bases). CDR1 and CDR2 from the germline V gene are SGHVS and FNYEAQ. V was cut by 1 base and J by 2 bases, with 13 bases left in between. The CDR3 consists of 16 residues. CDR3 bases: TGTGCCAGCAGCTTAGGCGGGATCCGTCACACAGATACGCAGTATTTT. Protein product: CASSLGGIRHTDTQYF.

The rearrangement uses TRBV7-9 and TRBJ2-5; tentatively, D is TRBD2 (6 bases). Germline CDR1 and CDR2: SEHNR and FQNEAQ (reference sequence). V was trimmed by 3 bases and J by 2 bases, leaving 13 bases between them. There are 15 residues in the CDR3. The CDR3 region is CASSLSLSGQETQYF. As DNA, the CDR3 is TGTGCCAGCAGCTTGAGCCTTAGCGGTCAAGAGACCCAGTACTTC.

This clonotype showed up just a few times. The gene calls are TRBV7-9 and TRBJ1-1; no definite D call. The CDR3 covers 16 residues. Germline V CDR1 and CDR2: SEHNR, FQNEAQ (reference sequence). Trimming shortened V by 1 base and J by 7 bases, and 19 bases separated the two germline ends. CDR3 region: CASSLGSSGYPLEAFF. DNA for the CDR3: TGTGCCAGCAGCTTAGGTAGTTCGGGCTATCCCCTTGAAGCTTTCTTT. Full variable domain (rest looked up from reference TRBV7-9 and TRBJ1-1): DTGVSQNPRHKITKRGQNVTFRCDPISEHNRLYWYRQTLGQGPEFLTYFQNEAQLEKSRLLSDRFSAERPKGSFSTLEIQRTEQGDSAMYLCASSLGSSGYPLEAFFGQGTRLTVV.

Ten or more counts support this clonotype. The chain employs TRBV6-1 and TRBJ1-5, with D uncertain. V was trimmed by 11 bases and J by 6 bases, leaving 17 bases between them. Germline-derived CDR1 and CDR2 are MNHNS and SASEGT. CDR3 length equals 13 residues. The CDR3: CACRSGVGQPQHF. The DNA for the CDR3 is TGTGCCTGTCGGTCTGGCGTTGGTCAGCCCCAGCATTTT.

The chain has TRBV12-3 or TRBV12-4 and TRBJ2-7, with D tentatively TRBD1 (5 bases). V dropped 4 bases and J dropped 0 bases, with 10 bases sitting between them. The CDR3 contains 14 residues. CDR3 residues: CASSSPGNSYEQYF. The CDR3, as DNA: TGTGCCAGCAGTTCCCCAGGGAACTCCTACGAGCAGTACTTC.

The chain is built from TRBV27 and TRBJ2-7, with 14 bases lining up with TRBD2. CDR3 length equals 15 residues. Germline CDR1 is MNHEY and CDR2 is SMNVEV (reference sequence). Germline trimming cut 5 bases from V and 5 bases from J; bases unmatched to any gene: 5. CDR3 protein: CASSQGLAGVNEQYF. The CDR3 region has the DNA TGTGCCAGCAGTCAGGGACTAGCGGGAGTGAACGAGCAGTACTTC.